This T cell receptor beta chain was recorded in a study of cytotoxic CD8 clonotypes in ibrutinib-treated CLL. The V and J ends lost 3 bases and 0 bases respectively, with 20 bases between them. The CDR3 consists of 18 residues. The germline V gene has CDR1 MGHRA and CDR2 YSYEKL. With sequencing, the targeted depth ranged from 1 in 200,000 to 1 in 1 million T cells. Assay used: immunoSEQ multiplex PCR; TCRdb lists only in-frame clones, some missing. The sample carries about 300,000 clones, 67% recorded once. Notes on the study in general: Public clonotypes occurred uncommonly; on treatment, they contracted or remained stable.

Remarks on this clone: Its specificity is not known.

Sequencing was performed on PBMCs, taken after 36 months of ibrutinib treatment. This sequence joins TRBV4-1 and TRBJ1-2; D possibly corresponds to TRBD1 (5 bases). This clonotype originated in a human donor with chronic lymphocytic leukemia. CDR3 in DNA: TGCGCCAGCAGCCAGCAGGTGAACCCGGGACCGGCTAACTATGGCTACACCTTC. Amino acid sequence: CASSQQVNPGPANYGYTF.